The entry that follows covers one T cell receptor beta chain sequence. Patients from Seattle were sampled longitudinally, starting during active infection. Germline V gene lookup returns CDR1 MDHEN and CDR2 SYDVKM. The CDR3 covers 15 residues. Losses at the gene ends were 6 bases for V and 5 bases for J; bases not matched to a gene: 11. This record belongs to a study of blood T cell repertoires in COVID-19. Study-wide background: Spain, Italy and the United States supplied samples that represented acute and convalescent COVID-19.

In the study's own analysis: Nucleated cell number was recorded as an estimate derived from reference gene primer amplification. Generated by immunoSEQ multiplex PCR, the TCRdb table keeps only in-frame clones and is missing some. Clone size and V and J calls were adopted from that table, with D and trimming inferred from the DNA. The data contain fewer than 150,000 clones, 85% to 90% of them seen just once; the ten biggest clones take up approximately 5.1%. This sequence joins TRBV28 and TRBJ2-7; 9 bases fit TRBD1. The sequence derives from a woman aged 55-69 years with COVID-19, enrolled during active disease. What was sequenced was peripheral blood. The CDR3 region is CASSDPGTGWDEQYF. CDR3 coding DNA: TGTGCCAGCAGCGACCCCGGGACAGGGTGGGACGAGCAGTACTTC.